Following are 15 T cell receptor beta chains from one sample sequenced in a study of cytomegalovirus exposure and HLA in healthy donors. The PCR ran on 60 Vbeta and 13 Jbeta primers. TCRdb's table, derived via immunoSEQ multiplex PCR, lists solely in-frame clones and lacks some. This sample carries 150,000 to 200,000 clones, roughly 85% of them seen once, and the ten largest clones take around 2.1%. Input material: PBMCs. The receptor set was obtained from a man aged 18-30 years in good health and CMV-seropositive.

The chain combines TRBV29-1 with TRBJ2-7; the match to TRBD2 covers 10 bases. V dropped 6 bases and J dropped 6; count of bases not matched to a gene: 8. The CDR3 is made up of 13 amino acids. Germline CDR1 SQVTM, CDR2 ANQGSEA. CDR3 nucleotide sequence: TGCAGCGTGCGGAGCGGGGGGGCCTCCGAGCAGTACTTC. Encoded protein: CSVRSGGASEQYF.

This chain uses TRBV11-3 with TRBJ1-1; 7 nucleotides match TRBD1. The CDR3 runs to 13 residues. V lost 7 bases, J lost 8 bases, and 10 bases stayed unmatched. Germline assignment: CDR1 SGHNT and CDR2 YENEEA. The CDR3 sequence is CASILGVGGEAFF. The CDR3 DNA is TGTGCCAGCATTCTGGGGGTAGGGGGCGAAGCTTTCTTT.

The chain employs TRBV7-2 and TRBJ2-1, with 7 bases that match TRBD1. The junction had 14 bases not matched to a gene; V was cut back by 5 bases and J by 4 bases. Per the germline V gene, CDR1 is SGHTA and CDR2 is FQGNSA. This CDR3 has 17 residues. DNA for the CDR3: TGTGCCAGCAGCCAATCAAAAACAGGGGTTTGGTACAATGAGCAGTTCTTC. Protein: CASSQSKTGVWYNEQFF.

The chain is built from TRBV6-5 and TRBJ2-7; D not certain. Trimming took 11 bases from V and 5 from J, leaving 19 bases between them. The CDR3 extends over 13 amino acids. Germline loops: CDR1 MNHEY, CDR2 SVGAGI. CDR3 coding DNA: TGTGCCGCAACTGCGTCTGTATCCCACGAGCAGTACTTC. Translating it yields CAATASVSHEQYF.

The chain is built from TRBV30 and TRBJ1-2; TRBD1 agrees at 10 bases. This CDR3 is 14 amino acids long. V gave up 1 base and J gave up 8 bases; unmatched junction bases: 7. Germline CDR1 is GTSNPN and CDR2 is SVGIG (reference sequence). CDR3 amino acids: CAWSGPDRGKGYTF. The CDR3 nucleotides read TGTGCCTGGAGTGGCCCGGACAGGGGGAAGGGCTACACCTTC.

The chain joins TRBV30 to TRBJ2-7; 7 bases align to TRBD2. The CDR3 loop spans 12 amino acids. With 1 base clipped from V and 3 bases from J, the junction kept 0 bases outside the gene matches. Germline loops: CDR1 GTSNPN, CDR2 SVGIG (reference sequence). CDR3 coding DNA: TGTGCCTGGAGTGGCGGGAGCTACGAGCAGTACTTC. It specifies CAWSGGSYEQYF. The full variable domain, with the rest looked up from reference TRBV30 and TRBJ2-7, is SQTIHQWPATLVQPVGSPLSLECTVEGTSNPNLYWYRQAAGRGLQLLFYSVGIGQISSEVPQNLSASRPQDRQFILSSKKLLLSDSGFYLCAWSGGSYEQYFGPGTRLTVT.

The chain links TRBV10-3 to TRBJ1-5; D is perhaps TRBD1 (6 bases). The CDR3 totals 16 residues. Germline V CDR1 and CDR2: ENHRY, SYGVKD. V dropped 7 bases and J dropped 2 bases, with 18 bases sitting between them. The CDR3 DNA reads as TGTGCCATCACCTCCCGGGACAACGAAGGCAATCAGCCCCAGCATTTT. Amino acids: CAITSRDNEGNQPQHF.

This clone was observed a handful of times. The rearrangement joins TRBV4-1 to TRBJ2-3; perhaps TRBD2 as D (5 bases). V lost 2 bases and J 9 bases, leaving 12 bases between the germline ends. CDR1 MGHRA and CDR2 YSYEKL come from the germline V gene. The CDR3 totals 13 residues. CDR3 protein: CASSQKSSDTQYF. As DNA, the CDR3 is TGCGCCAGCAGCCAAAAAAGTAGCGACACGCAGTATTTT.

V and J are TRBV7-8 and TRBJ2-2; D unclear. CDR3 length equals 15 residues. Per germline, CDR1 SGHVS and CDR2 FQNEAQ. The germline V and J ends were trimmed by 0 bases and 5 bases, with 10 bases remaining between them. CDR3 sequence: CASSLAGPNTGELFF. The CDR3, as DNA: TGTGCCAGCAGCTTAGCTGGGCCCAATACCGGGGAGCTGTTTTTT.

The rearrangement joins TRBV4-3 to TRBJ2-7, with 7 positions matching TRBD1. The junction had 14 bases not matched to a gene; V was cut back by 3 bases and J by 6 bases. The germline CDR1 and CDR2 sequences are LGHNA and YSLEER. This CDR3 has 16 amino acids. CDR3 nucleotides: TGCGCCAGCAGCCAGGAGGAAAGGGGGCGAATTAGCGAGCAGTACTTC. Its protein is CASSQEERGRISEQYF.

Only one count was recorded for this clone. The chain carries TRBV5-1 and TRBJ2-7; maybe TRBD2 (6 bases). Germline lookup yields CDR1 SGHRS and CDR2 YFSETQ. The V end was cut by 1 base, the J end by 4 bases, with 27 bases between. This CDR3 has 19 amino acids. For the CDR3, the DNA is TGCGCCAGCAGCTTGTTAGCGGTGGGCACAGGCCCCGGGGGTTACGAGCAGTACTTC. Translating gives CASSLLAVGTGPGGYEQYF.

The V and J genes are TRBV6-1 and TRBJ1-1; D call uncertain. The CDR3 covers 16 residues. Trimming took 4 bases from V and 0 from J, leaving 15 bases between them. The germline CDR1 and CDR2 sequences are MNHNS and SASEGT. CDR3 sequence reads: CASSAQRGGMNTEAFF. CDR3 sequence (DNA): TGTGCCAGCAGTGCCCAGCGGGGAGGAATGAACACTGAAGCTTTCTTT.

This clone showed up just a few times. The V and J genes are TRBV16 and TRBJ1-4, with 7 bases identical to TRBD1. Germline V lookup: CDR1 KGHSY, CDR2 FQNENV. With V trimmed by 4 bases and J by 3 bases, 5 bases remained unmatched. There are 15 residues in the CDR3. This chain's CDR3 is CASSPNRGANEKLFF. For the CDR3, the DNA is TGTGCCAGCAGCCCCAACAGGGGTGCTAATGAAAAACTGTTTTTT.

The chain recombines TRBV15 with TRBJ1-6; a weak D match, TRBD1 (5 bases). Germline assignment: CDR1 LNHNV and CDR2 YYDKDF (reference sequence). Deletions cut 2 bases from V and 7 bases from J, with 9 bases between. The CDR3 is 14 amino acids. Here the CDR3 DNA reads TGTGCCACCAGCAGAAGTAAGGGGAATTCACCCCTCCACTTT. This codes for CATSRSKGNSPLHF.

This sequence joins TRBV4-1 and TRBJ1-2; perhaps TRBD1 as D (5 bases). The CDR3 contains 15 residues. V was clipped by 1 base and J by 2 bases, with 11 bases between them. The V gene's germline CDR1 is MGHRA and CDR2 YSYEKL. DNA of the CDR3: TGCGCCAGCAGCCAAGGCCCGGAGGGGAACTATGGCTACACCTTC. It is translated as CASSQGPEGNYGYTF.